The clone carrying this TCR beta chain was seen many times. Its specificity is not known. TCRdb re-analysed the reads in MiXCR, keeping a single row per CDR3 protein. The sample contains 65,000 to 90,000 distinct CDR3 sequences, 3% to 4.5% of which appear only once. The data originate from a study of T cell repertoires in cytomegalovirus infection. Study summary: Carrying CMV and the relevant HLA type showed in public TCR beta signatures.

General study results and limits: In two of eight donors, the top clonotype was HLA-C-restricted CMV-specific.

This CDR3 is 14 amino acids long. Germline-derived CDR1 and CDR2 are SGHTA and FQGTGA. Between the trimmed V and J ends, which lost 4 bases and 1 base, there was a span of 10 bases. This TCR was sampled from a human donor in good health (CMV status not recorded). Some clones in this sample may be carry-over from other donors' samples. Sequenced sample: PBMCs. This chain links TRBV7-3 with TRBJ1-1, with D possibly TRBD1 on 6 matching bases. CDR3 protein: CASSSRGGNTEAFF. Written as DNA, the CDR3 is TGTGCCAGCAGCTCGAGGGGGGGGAACACTGAAGCTTTCTTT.